This TCR beta chain originates from a study of OX40 agonist ivuxolimab in advanced cancers. Study at large: Partial responses occurred in three patients (one hepatocellular carcinoma, two cutaneous melanoma). Findings of the study overall: Some nonresponders additionally presented with little normalized T-cell clonal expansion. Partial responders dosed at 0.1-3.0 mg/kg displayed clonal expansion ranking among the lowest. Within 6 weeks, CD4+ and CD8+ blood T cells expanded clonally at 0.1 to 3.0 mg/kg.

The repertoire was sequenced with immunoSEQ multiplex PCR; TCRdb's copy has only in-frame clones and lacks some. The sample includes around 79,000 clones, 88% of them seen just once. Germline trimming cut 2 bases from V and 7 bases from J; bases unmatched to any gene: 4. The CDR3 sequence is 14 residues long. Germline V gives CDR1 KGHSH, CDR2 LQKENI. As concerns this clone: The antigen remains undetermined.

The material sequenced was CD4+ or CD8+ T cells sorted from blood, taken in a trial of the OX40 agonist ivuxolimab. The clonotype comes from an adult with an advanced solid tumor such as melanoma, head and neck, liver or kidney cancer. The V and J genes are TRBV18 and TRBJ2-1; 8 nucleotides match TRBD1. CDR3 DNA: TGTGCCAGCTCACCAGGGACAGGAATGAATGAGCAGTTCTTC. This codes for CASSPGTGMNEQFF.